This TCR beta chain was identified during a study of blood T cells in healthy people across ages. Study results and caveats: Per million T cells, the diversity of TCR beta decreased roughly linearly as age advanced. Without sorted subsets, naive and antigen-experienced compartments could not be conclusively compared.

Each sample gave at least 6 million isolated PBMCs. Next came a second PCR, run for about 7 to 12 cycles, which used a sample-barcoded 5' primer along with a J-beta primer mix. In TCRdb, the 5' RACE reads were re-called with MiXCR into one record per CDR3 protein. This table holds about 1.4 million distinct CDR3 sequences, 59% found once. Germline V CDR1 and CDR2: DFQATT, SNEGSKA (reference sequence). The V end lost 0 bases, the J end lost 10 bases, and 16 bases lay between the germline ends. The CDR3 consists of 15 residues. This clonotype was counted a few times. Its matching antigen is unknown. The chain couples TRBV20-1 to TRBJ1-6, with D perhaps TRBD1 (5 bases). The receptor comes from a man between 18 and 29 years old in good health. Sequencing was performed on blood. Here the CDR3 DNA reads TGCAGTGCTAGAGATCAGCGGGGCCTAAGCTCACCCCTCCACTTT. Translation: CSARDQRGLSSPLHF.